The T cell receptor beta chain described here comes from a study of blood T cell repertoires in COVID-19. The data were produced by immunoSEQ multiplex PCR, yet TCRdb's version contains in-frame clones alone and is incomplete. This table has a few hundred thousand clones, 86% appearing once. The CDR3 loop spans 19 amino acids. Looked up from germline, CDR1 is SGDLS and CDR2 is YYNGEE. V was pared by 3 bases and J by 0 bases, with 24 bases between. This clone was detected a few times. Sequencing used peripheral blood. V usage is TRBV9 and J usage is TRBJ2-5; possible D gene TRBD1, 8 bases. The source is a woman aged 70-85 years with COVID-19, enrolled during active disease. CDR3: CASSDGGSDRDPYQETQYF. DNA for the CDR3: TGTGCCAGCAGCGACGGGGGGTCGGACAGGGATCCGTACCAAGAGACCCAGTACTTC.